This T cell receptor (beta chain) was captured in a study of blood T cell dynamics during melanoma immunotherapy. Study outcomes and limitations: It remained unknown if the driving T cell clones were melanoma-specific.

Note on this clone: Its antigen is as yet unknown.

Every bulk PBMC sample received the same 350 ng of DNA. TCRdb's table, derived via immunoSEQ multiplex PCR, lists solely in-frame clones and lacks some. The data hold more than 10,000 clones, with about 81% observed a single time. The time point is: pre-treatment baseline. Sampling occurred pretreatment (T0) and at week 3 (W3), after cycle one of checkpoint blockade. At 12 weeks after first infusion, RECIST 1.1 defined response for most patients. The CDR3 covers 16 residues. Per the germline V gene, CDR1 is SGHTS and CDR2 is YDEGEE. V was cut by 4 bases and J by 0 bases, with 17 bases left in between. This receptor was obtained from a human donor with melanoma. The chain has TRBV5-8 and TRBJ2-7, with no clear D. The starting material was blood, obtained from a patient treated with checkpoint blockade. DNA of the CDR3: TGTGCCAGCAGCCAGTTCCCGAGGTGGAGCTCCTACGAGCAGTACTTC. Its translation: CASSQFPRWSSYEQYF.